The clone carrying this TCR beta chain was observed at least ten times. Its cognate antigen is unknown. CD8 memory pooled CD45RO+ cells and CCR7-negative CD45RA+ TemRA cells. The germline CDR1 and CDR2 sequences are LNHNV and YYDKDF (reference sequence). The CDR3 sequence is 15 residues long. V was cut by 5 bases and J by 0 bases, with 8 bases left in between. The data belong to a study of shared clonotypes between healthy human individuals. Study in general: Three plates were used per donor for CD4 naive, three for CD4 memory, two for CD8 naive and one for CD8 memory.

Findings and caveats of the study: Non-shared clonotypes displayed generation probabilities falling below those of clonotypes present in all four donors. Researchers found naive subsets generally carried larger estimated richness than memory subsets.

Using immunoSEQ multiplex PCR, the repertoire was profiled, and TCRdb retains in-frame clones only, with some absent. The repertoire holds more than 80,000 clones, with 67% as singletons. The rearrangement links TRBV15 to TRBJ2-6, with D maybe TRBD2 (5 bases). This clonotype was obtained from a man aged 25-40 years in good health. Material: memory CD8+ T cells sorted from blood. Indicated subset: CD45RO+ cells pooled with CCR7-negative TemRA cells. CDR3 amino acids: CATSPEGSGANVLTF. The CDR3 nucleotides read TGTGCCACCAGCCCAGAGGGCTCTGGGGCCAACGTCCTGACTTTC.